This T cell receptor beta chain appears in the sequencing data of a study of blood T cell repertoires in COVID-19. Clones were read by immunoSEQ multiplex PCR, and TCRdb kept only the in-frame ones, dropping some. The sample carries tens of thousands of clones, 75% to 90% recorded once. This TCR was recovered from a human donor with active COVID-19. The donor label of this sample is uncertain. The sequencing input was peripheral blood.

The CDR3 is CASSSLPGLRTDTQYF. The CDR3 nucleotides are TGTGCCAGCAGTAGCTTACCGGGACTTCGCACAGATACGCAGTATTTT. The rearrangement joins TRBV27 to TRBJ2-3; D may be TRBD2 (6 bases). The CDR3 has 16 residues. The V end was cut by 5 bases, the J end by 1 base, with 16 bases between. Germline V gene lookup returns CDR1 MNHEY and CDR2 SMNVEV (reference sequence).